This record covers a single T cell receptor (beta chain). The antigen remains undetermined. This record belongs to a study of cytomegalovirus exposure and HLA in healthy donors. In the study overall: A previous analysis identified 100 million to 120 million unique TCR beta sequences derived from around 180 million T cells.

The CDR3 has 13 amino acids. Germline CDR1 and CDR2: LNHDA and SQIVND (reference sequence). V shed 8 bases and J shed 0 bases, with 8 bases lying between them. PCR primers comprised 60 Vbeta and 13 Jbeta primers. Only in-frame clones appear in the TCRdb table, and some are missing; sequencing was by immunoSEQ multiplex PCR. The table has about 130,000 clones, 74% seen once. Broader study findings: In an earlier analysis, most TCR beta V segments were productive about 90% or about 30% of the time. It was reported in a later analysis that an Asian-associated ancestry cluster showed fewer N-insertions than the approximately 670-donor mean.

The V call is TRBV19, the J call TRBJ1-5; no clear D gene. The receptor's source is a man in his late teens or twenties in good health and CMV-seropositive. Sequencing was performed on PBMCs. CDR3 in DNA: TGTGCCAGTTTGCGGGGTAGCAATCAGCCCCAGCATTTT. It specifies CASLRGSNQPQHF.